The entry below gives a single T cell receptor beta chain sequence along with its context. Its antigen target is currently unknown. Base qualities are missing; no much larger clone stands one base away. Every donor was a healthy Caucasian. The twin cohort comprised three pairs of female monozygotic twins, all aged roughly 18 to 30 years. Positive isolation kits from Invitrogen were used to isolate the CD4+ and CD8+ T cell populations. From the cysteine through the phenylalanine, the CDR3 covers 13 amino acids. Left in the record is the CDR3 DNA by itself, 39 bases read in frame from the first base. Germline trimming: 6 bases from V, 9 bases from J; junction bases outside gene matches: 8. Receptor amplification or capture employed 5' RACE. Instrument on record: Illumina HiSeq 2000. A universal primer binding site was introduced by template switching, and a unique molecular identifier was present in the final cDNA, enabling accurate counting of TCR cDNA molecules. Specific primers in the conserved constant-segment region were used to synthesize first-strand cDNA for TCR alpha and beta chains. To control for contamination, every cDNA library was double barcoded, receiving both a SMART-Mk sample barcode and Illumina barcodes. TruSeq adapter sequences and Illumina sample barcodes were added in two successive PCR steps. The TCR alpha and beta cDNA libraries were sequenced on the Illumina HiSeq platform using custom primers. As for how the authors treated the data: MiGEC processed the raw reads to extract unique molecular identifiers, while MiXCR was used to determine the CDR3 positions. Recombination models were inferred per individual with the repgenHMM and IGoR tools using an EM algorithm. The tcR package in R was used for shared clonotype analysis, with sharing normalized by the product of cloneset sizes. Out-of-frame nonproductive sequences were analyzed to study raw recombination free of thymic and clonal selection effects. Starting from the raw public reads, TCRdb applied fastp trimming at Q25, assembled clones with MiXCR and retained in-frame beta chains. Duplicate CDR3 protein sequences are folded into a single record with the most common DNA and genes. In this record, the V and J calls reflect TCRdb's handling and not the investigators' own analysis. Here the sample has 500,000 to 650,000 distinct CDR3 sequences; approximately 20% occur a single time. The leading ten clones occupy around 0.47% of the sample.

This sample was included in a study of identical twins (TCRdb year 2016). Background for the entire study: To test whether fetal clonotypes persist, this study deep-sequenced TCR alpha and beta repertoires from monozygotic twins, from unrelated adults of various ages, and from cord blood. Replicate twin experiments were performed at different times using different library preparation protocols to rule out contamination. The study at large found these results: Compared with coincidental sharing between unrelated individuals, an excess of low generation-probability sequences was observed among out-of-frame TCR alpha sequences shared between twins. Recombination models systematically underestimated out-of-frame TCR alpha sharing in monozygotic twins but agreed with sharing between unrelated individuals. Because the same donors could not be followed over many years, the conclusions depended on cross-sectional statistical analysis. Abundant cord blood beta clonotypes carried fewer insertions; young adult naive repertoires showed a weaker similar trend, while memory repertoires showed none. In beta out-of-frame sequences, excess twin sharing was weaker, because having fewer shared sequences lowered the signal-to-noise ratio. Zero-insertion analyses could be partly confounded by invariant T cells such as MAIT and iNKT, though diverse VJ usage argued against such confounding for most clonotypes.

These data also featured in a second study, about yellow fever vaccine responses in identical twins. Taken from the second paper: According to the authors, in identical twins the way T cells responded to vaccination appeared partly convergent and partly personalized. In identical twins, the study followed T cell clones that responded to the vaccine with precision.

Sample: CD4+ T cells sorted from blood. Recombination connected TRBV12-3 or TRBV12-4 to TRBJ2-1; TRBD1 fits 7 bases in the junction. The sequence derives from a woman between 18 and 30 years old in good health. The nucleotide sequence reads TGTGCCAGCAGCCCGCCTTGGGACAGTGAGCAGTTCTTC. It translates to CASSPPWDSEQFF.